These 14 T cell receptor beta chains were all obtained from the same sample, sequenced in a study of identical twins. Using its own MiXCR run on the 5' RACE reads, TCRdb lists one record per CDR3 protein. The sample has hundreds of thousands of distinct CDR3 sequences; 6% to 8.5% are singletons. A further study also used this sample, focusing on yellow fever vaccine responses in identical twins.

Specimen: CD8+ T cells sorted from blood. The receptors come from a woman under 30 in good health.

This clonotype has a count of ten or more. This rearrangement joins TRBV12-3 or TRBV12-4 to TRBJ2-5; TRBD2 is a possible D gene (6 bases). The CDR3 runs to 13 residues. V lost 2 bases and J 5 bases, leaving 9 bases between the germline ends. The CDR3: CASSLTGDETQYF. CDR3 bases: TGTGCCAGCAGTTTAACGGGAGATGAGACCCAGTACTTC.

A few counts support this clonotype. This chain uses TRBV6-1 with TRBJ1-1; 8 nucleotides agree with TRBD1. This CDR3 comprises 16 residues. V dropped 6 bases and J dropped 0; count of bases not matched to a gene: 9. Germline V CDR1 and CDR2: MNHNS, SASEGT. The CDR3 nucleotides are TGTGCCAGCAGGATTGGGACAGGCTCGCTGAACACTGAAGCTTTCTTT. As protein: CASRIGTGSLNTEAFF.

This clonotype was recorded at least ten times. The gene calls are TRBV5-6 and TRBJ2-5, with a possible D match to TRBD1 (7 bases). The V gene lost 0 bases and the J gene lost 2 bases, with 11 bases spanning the gap. Germline CDR1 is SGHDT and CDR2 is YYEEEE. This CDR3 spans 15 amino acids. The CDR3 region is CASSLAQGRQETQYF. The CDR3 coding sequence is TGTGCCAGCAGCTTGGCACAGGGGAGGCAAGAGACCCAGTACTTC.

This clonotype was seen repeatedly, ten times or more. This chain connects TRBV28 to TRBJ2-5; D might be TRBD1 (5 bases). Deletions cut 0 bases from V and 0 bases from J, with 11 bases between. This CDR3 region has 16 residues. CDR1 and CDR2 from the germline V gene are MDHEN and SYDVKM. CDR3 DNA sequence: TGTGCCAGCAGTTTATGGTCCAGGGCAAACCAAGAGACCCAGTACTTC. Translation gives CASSLWSRANQETQYF. Full variable domain (missing parts from reference TRBV28 and TRBJ2-5): DVKVTQSSRYLVKRTGEKVFLECVQDMDHENMFWYRQDPGLGLRLIYFSYDVKMKEKGDIPEGYSVSREKKERFSLILESASTNQTSMYLCASSLWSRANQETQYFGPGTRLLVL.

With respect to this clonotype: Germline is not matched at one junction end, which may reflect a read error. The rearrangement uses TRBV7-9 and TRBJ1-2; D is unresolved. The CDR3 totals 14 residues. The germline V gene encodes CDR1 SEHNR and CDR2 FQNEAQ (reference sequence). DNA for the CDR3: TGTGCCAGCAGCATAGCTGACGCACGCTATGGCTACACCTTC. Encoded protein: CASSIADARYGYTF. Looking up the rest from reference TRBV7-9 and TRBJ1-2 gives the full variable domain: DTGVSQNPRHKITKRGQNVTFRCDPISEHNRLYWYRQTLGQGPEFLTYFQNEAQLEKSRLLSDRFSAERPKGSFSTLEIQRTEQGDSAMYLCASSIADARYGYTFGSGTRLTVV.

The V call is TRBV12-3 or TRBV12-4, the J call TRBJ2-1, with 9 bases aligning to TRBD2. The ends lost 7 bases at V and 7 bases at J; junction bases unmatched: 5. The CDR3 is 13 amino acids. CDR3 sequence reads: CASTPSGGNEQFF. The CDR3 nucleotides read TGTGCCAGCACGCCAAGCGGGGGGAATGAGCAGTTCTTC.

This clonotype was seen only a few times. J is TRBJ2-2 and V is TRBV28; D ambiguous. Germline assignment: CDR1 MDHEN and CDR2 SYDVKM. Between the trimmed V and J ends, which lost 3 bases and 2 bases, there was a span of 7 bases. The CDR3 extends over 14 amino acids. Here the CDR3 reads CASSFTLNTGELFF. CDR3 DNA sequence: TGTGCCAGCAGTTTCACCCTTAACACCGGGGAGCTGTTTTTT.

This clonotype was found many times. The gene calls are TRBV29-1 and TRBJ2-3, with TRBD2 as a possible D gene (6 bases). V gave up 0 bases and J gave up 2 bases, with 9 bases separating them. The CDR3 loop spans 14 amino acids. Germline V gene lookup returns CDR1 SQVTM and CDR2 ANQGSEA. The CDR3 bases are TGCAGCGTTGAAGATGGGACTCACACAGATACGCAGTATTTT. Translation gives CSVEDGTHTDTQYF.

This clonotype was picked up a small number of times. This chain uses TRBV24-1 with TRBJ2-1; 12 nucleotides agree with TRBD2. Per the germline V gene, CDR1 is KGHDR and CDR2 is SFDVKD. V shed 6 bases, J shed 7 bases, and the junction held 15 bases outside the gene matches. This CDR3 is built from 18 residues. This CDR3 is CATSKNPPGTSGLNEQFF. The CDR3 region has the DNA TGTGCCACCAGTAAAAATCCACCCGGGACTAGCGGGTTGAATGAGCAGTTCTTC.

This clonotype has a handful of counts. This chain joins TRBV12-3 or TRBV12-4 and TRBJ2-3; possibly TRBD2 for D (5 bases). The CDR3 extends over 14 amino acids. The germline V and J ends were trimmed by 6 bases and 6 bases, with 16 bases remaining between them. The chain's CDR3 is CASSNGLPWDTQYF. The CDR3 DNA reads as TGTGCCAGCAGCAACGGACTGCCTTGGGATACGCAGTATTTT.

This clonotype has just a few counts. The chain recombines TRBV7-6 with TRBJ2-1, with D perhaps TRBD2 (6 bases). From germline, CDR1 is SGHVS and CDR2 FNYEAQ. CDR3 size: 16 residues. The V and J ends lost 5 bases and 0 bases respectively, with 14 bases between them. CDR3 protein: CASSQGTDSSYNEQFF. CDR3 nucleotide sequence: TGTGCCAGCAGCCAAGGGACTGACAGCTCCTACAATGAGCAGTTCTTC.

This clonotype rates as medium-sized. The chain employs TRBV29-1 and TRBJ2-7; possibly TRBD1 for D (6 bases). Trimming removed 7 bases at V and 0 bases at J, with 13 bases between. The CDR3 is 13 residues long. Germline lookup yields CDR1 SQVTM and CDR2 ANQGSEA. The CDR3 nucleotides are TGCAGCGCCATCAGACAGGACTCCTACGAGCAGTACTTC. It specifies CSAIRQDSYEQYF.

This clonotype was seen more than once but under ten times. The gene calls are TRBV10-2 and TRBJ2-5, with D unclear. Germline V gene lookup returns CDR1 WSHSY and CDR2 SAAADI. Trimming cost V 2 bases and J 5 bases, with 6 bases left between them. The CDR3 sequence is 12 residues long. CDR3 in DNA: TGCGCCAGCAGTGAGGAGAGGGAGACCCAGTACTTC. It codes for CASSEERETQYF.

This clonotype was found a few times. The chain couples TRBV10-3 to TRBJ2-7; D might be TRBD1 or TRBD2, each matching 5 bases. CDR1 is ENHRY and CDR2 is SYGVKD in the germline V gene. V lost 2 bases and J lost 6, with 20 bases in between. The CDR3 is 16 amino acids. CDR3 in DNA: TGTGCCATCAGTGAGGATAGGAGAGGGACCCAAGGCGAGCAGTACGTC. This codes for CAISEDRRGTQGEQYV.